The 16 T cell receptor beta chains listed next were all sequenced from one sample in a study of T-cell memory formation after mild COVID-19. TCRdb reprocessed the 5' RACE reads with MiXCR, giving one entry per CDR3 protein. In the table there are 200,000 or so distinct CDR3 sequences, around 15% of which are singletons. The specimen was PBMCs or a T cell subset sorted from them (not recorded which). These receptors were collected from an adult woman who had mild COVID-19 (a few samples of this study predate the infection). Cell type and time point are not known.

This clonotype was seen many times. V is TRBV4-2 and J is TRBJ2-7; D may match TRBD1 or TRBD2 (5 bases each). Germline V gene sequence: CDR1 LGHNA, CDR2 YNFKEQ. The CDR3 has 16 residues. Between the trimmed V and J ends, which lost 0 bases and 2 bases, there was a span of 14 bases. The CDR3 reads CASSQDPGRTTYEQYF. For the CDR3, the DNA is TGTGCCAGCAGCCAAGATCCGGGACGGACAACCTACGAGCAGTACTTC.

Only a few counts were recorded for this clonotype. This chain links TRBV11-2 with TRBJ2-5; D gene ambiguous. The CDR3 runs 15 residues. The V gene's germline CDR1 is SGHAT and CDR2 FQNNGV. With 1 base removed from V and 4 bases from J, the gap between germline ends came to 13 bases. CDR3 sequence (DNA): TGTGCCAGCAGCTTAGTCCGGCAGATAGCAGAGACCCAGTACTTC. It codes for CASSLVRQIAETQYF.

This clonotype was recorded at least ten times. The chain has TRBV7-9 and TRBJ2-5; TRBD2 aligns across 8 bases. CDR3 length: 15 residues. The ends lost 4 bases at V and 1 base at J; junction bases unmatched: 5. Germline lookup yields CDR1 SEHNR and CDR2 FQNEAQ (reference sequence). CDR3 sequence reads: CASSSGGGRQETQYF. The CDR3 DNA reads TGTGCCAGCAGCTCCGGGGGGGGCCGCCAAGAGACCCAGTACTTC.

This clonotype has a count of ten or more. The rearrangement uses TRBV7-9 and TRBJ2-5, with 8 bases lining up with TRBD1. Germline V gives CDR1 SEHNR, CDR2 FQNEAQ (reference sequence). V lost 4 bases, J lost 5 bases, and 6 bases stayed unmatched. The CDR3 extends over 14 amino acids. CDR3 region: CASSSDRDGETQYF. The CDR3 nucleotides read TGTGCCAGCAGCTCGGACAGGGATGGGGAGACCCAGTACTTC. The complete variable domain, with remaining parts taken from reference TRBV7-9 and TRBJ2-5, reads DTGVSQNPRHKITKRGQNVTFRCDPISEHNRLYWYRQTLGQGPEFLTYFQNEAQLEKSRLLSDRFSAERPKGSFSTLEIQRTEQGDSAMYLCASSSDRDGETQYFGPGTRLLVL.

This clonotype was detected only a few times. The V gene is TRBV30, the J gene TRBJ2-7, with a possible D match to TRBD2 (6 bases). Germline V gene lookup returns CDR1 GTSNPN and CDR2 SVGIG (reference sequence). The V gene lost 2 bases and the J gene lost 0 bases, with 14 bases spanning the gap. The CDR3 contains 15 residues. CDR3 nucleotides: TGTGCCTGGAGTTTTCCGGGACTCAGCTCCTACGAGCAGTACTTC. Residues: CAWSFPGLSSYEQYF.

This chain connects TRBV21-1 to TRBJ2-3; no check of the table's D call, TRBD1, against the DNA was made. TRBV21-1 is noted as a pseudogene. This CDR3 has 17 amino acids. In nucleotides, the CDR3 is TGTGCCAGCAGCAAAAAGCCCCCGGCGGAAAGCACAGATACGCAGTATTTT. This encodes CASSKKPPAESTDTQYF.

The chain employs TRBV9 and TRBJ2-7, with D possibly matching TRBD1 (5 bases). Trimming removed 0 bases at V and 0 bases at J, with 7 bases between. The V gene's germline CDR1 is SGDLS and CDR2 YYNGEE. CDR3 length: 14 amino acids. CDR3 nucleotides: TGTGCCAGCAGCGTAGGGGGCAGCTCCTACGAGCAGTACTTC. Its protein product is CASSVGGSSYEQYF.

The chain employs TRBV18 and TRBJ1-5; D may be TRBD1 (6 bases). CDR1 is KGHSH, CDR2 LQKENI, per germline. The CDR3 is 18 amino acids. V was clipped by 0 bases and J by 7 bases, with 22 bases between them. The DNA of the CDR3 is TGTGCCAGCTCACCACCGAATCCGAGACAGGAACAGAAGCAGCCCCAGCATTTT. The encoded protein is CASSPPNPRQEQKQPQHF.

This chain joins TRBV7-9 and TRBJ2-1; 13 bases map to TRBD2. V trimming: 7 bases; J trimming: 10 bases; junction bases outside the gene matches: 13. The CDR3 contains 16 residues. Germline CDR1 is SEHNR and CDR2 is FQNEAQ (reference sequence). The CDR3 is CASTTERGLAGNEQFF. DNA of the CDR3: TGTGCCAGCACCACGGAGAGGGGACTAGCGGGAAACGAGCAGTTCTTC.

This chain joins TRBV6-6 and TRBJ1-5; D is perhaps TRBD1 (5 bases). The germline V gene has CDR1 MNHNY and CDR2 SVGAGI (reference sequence). The V and J ends lost 6 bases and 1 base respectively, with 10 bases between them. This CDR3 is built from 14 residues. In nucleotides, the CDR3 is TGTGCCAGCAGCCCTCCAGGGAGCAATCAGCCCCAGCATTTT. Protein sequence: CASSPPGSNQPQHF.

The chain is built from TRBV2 and TRBJ2-3, with 7 nucleotides matching TRBD2. The germline V gene has CDR1 SNHLY and CDR2 FYNNEI. V lost 2 bases and J lost 3; bases outside the gene matches: 8. This CDR3 is 16 amino acids long. The CDR3 sequence: CASSERRLADTDTQYF. The CDR3 bases are TGTGCCAGCAGTGAAAGGCGGCTAGCGGATACAGATACGCAGTATTTT.

The table lists this clonotype with a few counts. The chain combines TRBV11-1 with TRBJ2-3; D perhaps matches TRBD1 (5 bases). The germline V gene encodes CDR1 SGHAT and CDR2 FQDESV (reference sequence). The CDR3 sequence is 12 residues long. V lost 2 bases and J lost 8, with 8 bases in between. The CDR3 nucleotides are TGTGCCAGCAGCTTAACCCAGGGTACGCAGTATTTT. Its translation: CASSLTQGTQYF. Full variable domain (remainder filled in from reference TRBV11-1 and TRBJ2-3): EAEVAQSPRYKITEKSQAVAFWCDPISGHATLYWYRQILGQGPELLVQFQDESVVDDSQLPKDRFSAERLKGVDSTLKIQPAELGDSAMYLCASSLTQGTQYFGPGTRLTVL.

The rearrangement uses TRBV5-1 and TRBJ2-5; 7 nucleotides line up with TRBD1. The CDR3 runs 16 residues. After removal of 4 bases from V and 1 base from J, the junction contained 10 bases not matched to a gene. Germline CDR1 reads SGHRS; CDR2 reads YFSETQ. The CDR3 sequence is CASSPRDRRSQETQYF. CDR3 coding DNA: TGCGCCAGCAGCCCTCGGGACAGACGATCCCAAGAGACCCAGTACTTC.

The chain is built from TRBV5-1 and TRBJ1-5, with unresolved D. This CDR3 has 15 residues. CDR1 SGHRS and CDR2 YFSETQ come from the germline V gene. Between the trimmed V and J ends, which lost 0 bases and 4 bases, there was a span of 11 bases. CDR3 in DNA: TGCGCCAGCAGCTTGGCGCCGGGGTATAATCAGCCCCAGCATTTT. Translated: CASSLAPGYNQPQHF.

This clonotype was seen a few times. The J gene is TRBJ1-1, the V gene TRBV20-1, with 7 bases aligning to TRBD1. The germline CDR1 and CDR2 sequences are DFQATT and SNEGSKA (reference sequence). V lost 5 bases to trimming and J lost 1 base; unmatched junction nucleotides: 4. CDR3 length: 13 residues. The chain's CDR3 is CSAGGQPNTEAFF. The CDR3 DNA follows: TGCAGTGCTGGGGGACAGCCGAACACTGAAGCTTTCTTT.

The J gene is TRBJ2-7, the V gene TRBV24-1; D is undetermined. In germline, CDR1 is KGHDR, CDR2 SFDVKD. V lost 2 bases and J 0 bases, leaving 10 bases between the germline ends. The CDR3 sequence is 15 residues long. The CDR3 here is CATSDSQTNSYEQYF. The CDR3 nucleotides read TGTGCCACCAGTGATTCCCAGACCAACTCCTACGAGCAGTACTTC.